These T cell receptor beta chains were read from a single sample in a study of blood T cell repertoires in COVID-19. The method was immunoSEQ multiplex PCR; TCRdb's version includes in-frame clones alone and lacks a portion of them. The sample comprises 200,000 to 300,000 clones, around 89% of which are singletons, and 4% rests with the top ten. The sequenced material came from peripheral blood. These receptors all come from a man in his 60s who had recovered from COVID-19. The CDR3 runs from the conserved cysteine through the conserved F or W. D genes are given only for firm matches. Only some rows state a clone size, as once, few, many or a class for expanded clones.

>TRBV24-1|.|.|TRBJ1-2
TGTGCCACCAGTAAAACACACAAAGAGGGCTATGGCTACACCTTC
CATSKTHKEGYGYTF
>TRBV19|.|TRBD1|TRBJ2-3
TGTGCCAGTAGTGTCGGGACAGGGAGAACAGATACGCAGTATTTT
CASSVGTGRTDTQYF
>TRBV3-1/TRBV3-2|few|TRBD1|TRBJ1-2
TGTGCCAGCAGCTTAGGGACAGGTCGGGCTCATGGCTACACCTTC
CASSLGTGRAHGYTF
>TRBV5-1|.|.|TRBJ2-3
TGCGCCAGCAGCTCCTTAGGGACTTATAGCACAGATACGCAGTATTTT
CASSSLGTYSTDTQYF
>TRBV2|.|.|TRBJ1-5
TGTGCCAGCAGTGGGAACAGGGTGGTATTACAGCCCCAGCATTTT
CASSGNRVVLQPQHF
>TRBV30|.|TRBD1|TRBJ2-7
TGTGCCTGGAACTTAATAGGGGACAGGCAGTACTTC
CAWNLIGDRQYF
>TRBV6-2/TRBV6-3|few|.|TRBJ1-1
TGTGCCAGCAGCCAGGACGGGGCTGAAGCTTTCTTT
CASSQDGAEAFF
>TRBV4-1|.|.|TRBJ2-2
TGCGCCAGCAGCAACAGGCTGAACACCGGGGAGCTGTTTTTT
CASSNRLNTGELFF
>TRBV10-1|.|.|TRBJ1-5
TGCGCCAGCTGGGGTGGCAGAGGGAATCAGCCCCAGCATTTT
CASWGGRGNQPQHF
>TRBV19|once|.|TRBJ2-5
TGTGCCAGTAGTTTATGGGGGGGCGGGCAAGAGACCCAGTACTTC
CASSLWGGGQETQYF
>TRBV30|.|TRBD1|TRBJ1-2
TGTGCCTGGAGCCAACCGACAGGGGGGGCTAACTATGGCTACACCTTC
CAWSQPTGGANYGYTF